Described below is a single TCR beta chain sequence and its context. What it recognizes is unknown. The PCR employed 60 Vbeta primers together with 13 Jbeta primers. Some clones are missing from TCRdb's copy, which holds only in-frame ones; the method was immunoSEQ multiplex PCR. The table includes 100,000 to 150,000 clones, more than 75% detected once. The record originates from a study of cytomegalovirus exposure and HLA in healthy donors. The CDR3 sequence is 14 residues long. Germline values: CDR1 SGHTA, CDR2 FQGNSA. V lost 4 bases to trimming and J lost 8 bases; unmatched junction nucleotides: 10. Regarding the study as a whole: CMV serostatus was the sole immune exposure information available. Most TCR beta V segments were productive about 87% or about 30% of the time in an earlier analysis. The authors enumerated 150 to 200 TCR beta chains as linked to cytomegalovirus.

The sample taken for sequencing was PBMCs. The chain links TRBV7-2 to TRBJ2-5; TRBD2 matches 7 bases. The sequence was obtained from a woman aged 60-70 years in good health and CMV-seropositive. The CDR3 region has the DNA TGTGCCAGCAGCTCGCTGCGGGAGCATGGAACCCAGTACTTC. As protein: CASSSLREHGTQYF. Using reference TRBV7-2 and TRBJ2-5 for the parts outside the CDR3, the full variable domain is GAGVSQSPSNKVTEKGKDVELRCDPISGHTALYWYRQSLGQGLEFLIYFQGNSAPDKSGLPSDRFSAERTGGSVSTLTIQRTQQEDSAVYLCASSSLREHGTQYFGPGTRLLVL.